The next 19 T cell receptor beta chains were all read from a single sample in a study of shared clonotypes between healthy human individuals. The naive CD8 fraction comprised CD45RO-negative cells positively selected for CCR7 and excluded terminally differentiated effector memory CD45RA+ cells. Method: immunoSEQ multiplex PCR; TCRdb's copy keeps in-frame clones and lacks some. This sample has about 2.2 million clones, with around 95% found just once. The sample comprised naive CD8+ T cells from PBMCs. The source is a man between 18 and 29 years old in good health. Some clones in this sample may be carry-over from other donors' samples.

The count of this clone is one. The J gene is TRBJ2-7, the V gene TRBV29-1; 10 positions agree with TRBD1. V gave up 1 base and J gave up 4 bases; unmatched junction bases: 10. Germline V gene sequence: CDR1 SQVTM, CDR2 ANQGSEA. This CDR3 is built from 16 residues. The CDR3 DNA sequence: TGCAGCGTTGAAGCCTCCCTGTGGGACAGGGGATACGAGCAGTACTTC. Translation: CSVEASLWDRGYEQYF.

The chain carries TRBV9 and TRBJ2-5; 8 bases fit TRBD2. The length of the CDR3 is 15 residues. In germline, CDR1 is SGDLS, CDR2 YYNGEE. Losses at the gene ends were 4 bases for V and 4 bases for J; bases not matched to a gene: 9. The CDR3 nucleotides are TGTGCCAGCAGCATAAGCGGGAGAAGTCCAGAGACCCAGTACTTC. It translates to CASSISGRSPETQYF.

The CDR3 protein is CASSSGQDPYEQYF. CDR3 coding DNA: TGTGCCAGCAGCTCCGGACAGGATCCCTACGAGCAGTACTTC. The V and J genes are TRBV7-9 and TRBJ2-7; 7 bases map to TRBD1. CDR3 length: 14 amino acids. Trimming removed 4 bases from V and 2 bases from J; junction bases left unmatched: 5. Germline V lookup: CDR1 SEHNR, CDR2 FQNEAQ (reference sequence). Using reference TRBV7-9 and TRBJ2-7 for the parts outside the CDR3, the full variable domain is DTGVSQNPRHKITKRGQNVTFRCDPISEHNRLYWYRQTLGQGPEFLTYFQNEAQLEKSRLLSDRFSAERPKGSFSTLEIQRTEQGDSAMYLCASSSGQDPYEQYFGPGTRLTVT.

The chain is built from TRBV11-2 and TRBJ2-7; D may be TRBD2 (5 bases). V was cut by 3 bases and J by 1 base, with 16 bases left in between. CDR3 length: 16 amino acids. Germline-derived CDR1 and CDR2 are SGHAT and FQNNGV. CDR3 coding DNA: TGTGCCAGCAGCTTTTATATTAGCGAGACTTCCTACGAGCAGTACTTC. Its protein product is CASSFYISETSYEQYF.

This clone appeared a single time. This sequence joins TRBV5-6 and TRBJ1-2; D is unclear. V lost 4 bases, J lost 6 bases, and 25 bases lay in between. Per the germline V gene, CDR1 is SGHDT and CDR2 is YYEEEE. There are 17 residues in the CDR3. This CDR3 is CASSHTEERETFDGYTF. The CDR3 DNA is TGTGCCAGCAGCCATACAGAAGAGAGGGAAACATTCGATGGCTACACCTTC. The full variable domain, in which reference TRBV5-6 and TRBJ1-2 provide the parts outside the CDR3, is DAGVTQSPTHLIKTRGQQVTLRCSPKSGHDTVSWYQQALGQGPQFIFQYYEEEERQRGNFPDRFSGHQFPNYSSELNVNALLLGDSALYLCASSHTEERETFDGYTFGSGTRLTVV.

The V gene is TRBV28, the J gene TRBJ2-1; tentatively, D is TRBD1 (7 bases). Germline CDR1 reads MDHEN; CDR2 reads SYDVKM. Trimming shortened V by 4 bases and J by 8 bases, and 18 bases separated the two germline ends. The CDR3 length is 15 residues. The DNA of the CDR3 is TGTGCCAGCAGTTACCGACAGGGAGGTTTGTATGAGCAGTTCTTC. Amino acid sequence: CASSYRQGGLYEQFF. Full variable domain (remainder filled in from reference TRBV28 and TRBJ2-1): DVKVTQSSRYLVKRTGEKVFLECVQDMDHENMFWYRQDPGLGLRLIYFSYDVKMKEKGDIPEGYSVSREKKERFSLILESASTNQTSMYLCASSYRQGGLYEQFFGPGTRLTVL.

The chain is built from TRBV28 and TRBJ2-5, with 12 bases identical to TRBD2. With 6 bases clipped from V and 5 bases from J, the junction kept 7 bases outside the gene matches. This CDR3 is 15 amino acids long. Looked up from germline, CDR1 is MDHEN and CDR2 is SYDVKM. The CDR3 is CASSSPGTSGETQYF. The DNA of the CDR3 is TGTGCCAGCAGCTCACCCGGGACTAGCGGGGAGACCCAGTACTTC.

This clone occurred once. The V gene is TRBV7-9, the J gene TRBJ2-7, with D hard to call. Trimming removed 7 bases from V and 10 bases from J, with 14 bases in between. This CDR3 has 11 amino acids. Germline CDR1 reads SEHNR; CDR2 reads FQNEAQ (reference sequence). The CDR3 loop reads CASIGSGPQYF. The CDR3 DNA reads TGTGCCAGCATCGGATCCGGGCCACAGTACTTC.

The chain carries TRBV11-3 and TRBJ2-1; the match to TRBD1 covers 9 bases. V dropped 4 bases and J dropped 5; count of bases not matched to a gene: 6. This CDR3 comprises 15 residues. Germline V gives CDR1 SGHNT, CDR2 YENEEA. The CDR3 nucleotides are TGTGCCAGCAGCTCCGACAGGGGGAGAAACAATGAGCAGTTCTTC. It encodes CASSSDRGRNNEQFF.

Only one count was recorded for this clone. The chain joins TRBV9 to TRBJ2-3, with D unclear. This CDR3 contains 12 residues. The germline gives CDR1 SGDLS, CDR2 YYNGEE. V was shortened by 4 bases and J by 6 bases, with 9 bases between the two germline ends. CDR3 loop: CASSTSEDTQYF. CDR3 sequence (DNA): TGTGCCAGCAGCACCTCGGAGGATACGCAGTATTTT.

The chain employs TRBV4-1 and TRBJ2-7; 12 nucleotides agree with TRBD2. Germline V gene sequence: CDR1 MGHRA, CDR2 YSYEKL. Losses at the gene ends were 1 base for V and 8 bases for J; bases not matched to a gene: 9. The CDR3 contains 16 residues. CDR3 nucleotide sequence: TGCGCCAGCAGCCAAGGAGCGGGACTAGCGGGCAAAAAGCAGTACTTC. Encoded protein: CASSQGAGLAGKKQYF.

The rearrangement uses TRBV6-1 and TRBJ1-5; D unresolved. CDR1 is MNHNS, CDR2 SASEGT, per germline. This CDR3 region has 13 residues. V lost 3 bases to trimming and J lost 4 bases, with 7 bases between them. Here the CDR3 reads CASSDFENQPQHF. CDR3 coding DNA: TGTGCCAGCAGTGACTTTGAGAATCAGCCCCAGCATTTT.

The chain is built from TRBV6-1 and TRBJ2-1, with D possibly called TRBD1 or TRBD2 (6 bases each). V lost 7 bases, J lost 4 bases, and 11 bases lay in between. CDR1 MNHNS and CDR2 SASEGT come from the germline V gene. This CDR3 is built from 13 residues. Here the CDR3 DNA reads TGTGCCAGCACGGGGGCAGGGTACAATGAGCAGTTCTTC. Protein: CASTGAGYNEQFF.

The genes are TRBV19 and TRBJ2-1; TRBD2 agrees at 10 bases. The CDR3 consists of 16 residues. Germline values: CDR1 LNHDA, CDR2 SQIVND (reference sequence). V shed 5 bases and J 5 bases; nucleotides not matched to a gene: 9. CDR3 in DNA: TGTGCCAGTAGTTCCGAGCGGGAGGGCCTGGACAATGAGCAGTTCTTC. The encoded protein is CASSSEREGLDNEQFF.

The chain joins TRBV9 to TRBJ2-5; D is undetermined. The CDR3 covers 13 residues. Germline CDR1 is SGDLS and CDR2 is YYNGEE. V shed 0 bases and J shed 4 bases, with 7 bases lying between them. Here the CDR3 reads CASSVDFGETQYF. The DNA of the CDR3 is TGTGCCAGCAGCGTAGACTTTGGAGAGACCCAGTACTTC.

This sequence joins TRBV27 and TRBJ2-7, with 7 bases that match TRBD2. The junction had 6 bases not matched to a gene; V was cut back by 8 bases and J by 2 bases. This CDR3 contains 13 residues. Germline CDR1 and CDR2: MNHEY and SMNVEV (reference sequence). CDR3: CASGAGKTYEQYF. In DNA form, the CDR3 reads TGTGCCAGCGGAGCGGGGAAGACCTACGAGCAGTACTTC.

The chain employs TRBV13 and TRBJ2-5; 7 positions match TRBD2. The J segment lost 5 bases and the V segment lost 5 bases, leaving 11 bases of the junction unmatched. Per the germline V gene, CDR1 is PRHDT and CDR2 is FYEKMQ (reference sequence). There are 15 residues in the CDR3. CDR3 sequence: CASSPEGLVGETQYF. CDR3 DNA sequence: TGTGCCAGCAGCCCCGAAGGACTAGTGGGGGAGACCCAGTACTTC. Variable domain in full (rest from reference TRBV13 and TRBJ2-5): AAGVIQSPRHLIKEKRETATLKCYPIPRHDTVYWYQQGPGQDPQFLISFYEKMQSDKGSIPDRFSAQQFSDYHSELNMSSLELGDSALYFCASSPEGLVGETQYFGPGTRLLVL.

The chain is built from TRBV27 and TRBJ2-1, with 9 positions matching TRBD2. J gave up 7 bases and V 5 bases, and 9 bases lay outside the gene matches. Germline lookup yields CDR1 MNHEY and CDR2 SMNVEV (reference sequence). This CDR3 is built from 15 residues. CDR3 nucleotide sequence: TGTGCCAGCAGTGCCCATGTTGCGGGAGGGAATGAGCAGTTCTTC. Its protein is CASSAHVAGGNEQFF.

This clone came up once. The CDR3 sequence is CASSHRGDTDTQYF. The CDR3, as DNA: TGTGCCAGCAGCCACAGAGGGGACACAGATACGCAGTATTTT. The chain recombines TRBV6-5 with TRBJ2-3, with D tentatively TRBD1 or TRBD2 (5 bases each). This CDR3 is 14 amino acids long. Germline V gives CDR1 MNHEY, CDR2 SVGAGI. Trimming removed 6 bases from V and 2 bases from J, with 12 bases in between.